This note documents a single TCR beta chain sequence. Its antigen is as yet unknown. V lost 4 bases to trimming and J lost 2 bases, with 3 bases between them. This CDR3 comprises 11 residues. Looked up from germline, CDR1 is SNHLY and CDR2 is FYNNEI. Measured with immunoSEQ multiplex PCR; TCRdb has only the in-frame clones, and not every one. The table shows 150,000 to 200,000 clones, with roughly 90% occurring only once. This sample is part of a study of T cell responses to AZD1222 COVID-19 vaccine. General study findings and limits: The donor cohort was predominantly white British with a female majority, and clonal diversity may have been underestimated. Every sample of the repertoires postdated the peak T cell response. Spike-spanning, vaccine-associated CD4 TCRs were dominant at 160-218 and 743-854.

The V call is TRBV2, the J call TRBJ2-7, with D uncertain. Sample: peripheral blood, taken 28 days after the second AZD1222 dose. The TCR sequence derives from an adult who received the AZD1222 COVID-19 vaccine. The CDR3 reads CASSATYEQYF. The CDR3 DNA reads as TGTGCCAGCAGTGCAACCTACGAGCAGTACTTC. Variable domain in full (rest from reference TRBV2 and TRBJ2-7): EPEVTQTPSHQVTQMGQEVILRCVPISNHLYFYWYRQILGQKVEFLVSFYNNEISEKSEIFDDQFSVERPDGSNFTLKIRSTKLEDSAMYFCASSATYEQYFGPGTRLTVT.